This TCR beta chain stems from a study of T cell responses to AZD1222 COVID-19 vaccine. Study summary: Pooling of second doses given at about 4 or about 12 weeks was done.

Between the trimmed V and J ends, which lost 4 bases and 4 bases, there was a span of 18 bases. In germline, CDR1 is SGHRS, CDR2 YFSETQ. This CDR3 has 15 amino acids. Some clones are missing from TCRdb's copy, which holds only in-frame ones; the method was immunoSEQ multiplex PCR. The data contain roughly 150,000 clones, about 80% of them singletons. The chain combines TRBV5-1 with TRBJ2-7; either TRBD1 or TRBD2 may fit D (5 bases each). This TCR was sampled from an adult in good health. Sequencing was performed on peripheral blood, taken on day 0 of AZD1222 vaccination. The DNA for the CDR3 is TGCGCCAGCAGCATTGGGGGTAGCCGGCAATACGAGCAGTACTTC. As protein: CASSIGGSRQYEQYF.